The 32 T cell receptor beta chains below were found in one sample sequenced in a study of blood T cell repertoires in COVID-19. Clones were sequenced by immunoSEQ multiplex PCR, and TCRdb holds only the in-frame ones, with some missing. The table records some 83,000 clones, around 84% of them present only once. What was sequenced was peripheral blood. These receptors originate from an elderly man with active or convalescent COVID-19.

The chain carries TRBV6-5 and TRBJ2-1; 8 bases align to TRBD2. Looked up from germline, CDR1 is MNHEY and CDR2 is SVGAGI. Unmatched junction bases numbered 5, after V lost 0 bases and J lost 10 bases. The CDR3 contains 14 residues. Here the CDR3 reads CASSYSGLAGEQFF. The CDR3 DNA sequence: TGTGCCAGCAGTTACTCCGGACTAGCCGGCGAGCAGTTCTTC.

The rearrangement uses TRBV6-4 and TRBJ1-1; D is uncertain. The CDR3 is made up of 11 amino acids. The ends were cut back, 8 bases at V and 3 bases at J, with 7 bases in the middle. Germline loops: CDR1 MRHNA, CDR2 SNTAGT. CDR3 nucleotides: TGTGCCAGCGAACACGACACTGAAGCTTTCTTT. Translated, it gives CASEHDTEAFF.

The rearrangement joins TRBV5-1 to TRBJ2-2, with a possible D match to TRBD2 (5 bases). CDR1 SGHRS and CDR2 YFSETQ come from the germline V gene. Trimming removed 4 bases at V and 5 bases at J, with 9 bases between. This CDR3 region has 13 residues. CDR3 nucleotides: TGCGCCAGCAGCCCGGACTCGACCGGGGAGCTGTTTTTT. This sequence encodes CASSPDSTGELFF.

V usage is TRBV25-1 and J usage is TRBJ1-2, with TRBD1 as a possible D gene (5 bases). The germline V gene encodes CDR1 MGHDK and CDR2 SYGVNS. Trimming left V 6 bases short and J 4 bases short, with 15 bases between. This CDR3 comprises 14 residues. The chain's CDR3 is CASRAGLSIYGYTF. The CDR3 region has the DNA TGTGCCAGCAGAGCGGGACTCTCCATCTATGGCTACACCTTC.

The V gene is TRBV27, the J gene TRBJ2-7; 7 bases line up with TRBD1. J lost 7 bases, V lost 4 bases, and 7 bases had no gene match. The CDR3 length is 13 residues. Germline V gene data show CDR1 as MNHEY and CDR2 as SMNVEV (reference sequence). The CDR3 reads CASSSQGVEEQYV. The CDR3 region has the DNA TGTGCCAGCAGTTCTCAGGGGGTCGAGGAGCAGTACGTC.

The chain uses TRBV10-3 and TRBJ2-5; TRBD1 aligns across 8 bases. The CDR3 is 15 amino acids. The ends lost 2 bases at V and 3 bases at J; junction bases unmatched: 5. Germline V lookup: CDR1 ENHRY, CDR2 SYGVKD. CDR3 region: CAISEPRTGKETQYF. The CDR3 DNA reads TGTGCCATCAGTGAGCCGAGGACAGGGAAAGAGACCCAGTACTTC.

The genes are TRBV9 and TRBJ1-3, with 7 bases that match TRBD1. The CDR3 totals 14 residues. Germline-derived CDR1 and CDR2 are SGDLS and YYNGEE. J was trimmed by 7 bases and V by 3 bases; bases with no gene match: 7. CDR3 residues: CASSDRQGANTIYF. CDR3 nucleotide sequence: TGTGCCAGCAGCGACCGACAGGGAGCCAACACCATATATTTT.

This clone was picked up one time. The V and J genes are TRBV5-8 and TRBJ1-1; 8 positions agree with TRBD1. Germline-derived CDR1 and CDR2 are SGHTS and YDEGEE. V lost 6 bases to trimming and J lost 0 bases; unmatched junction nucleotides: 4. The CDR3 has 14 residues. The CDR3: CASNEDRVNTEAFF. The CDR3 nucleotides read TGTGCCAGCAACGAGGACAGGGTGAACACTGAAGCTTTCTTT.

The rearrangement joins TRBV6-4 to TRBJ1-1; the D gene is possibly TRBD1 (6 bases). Between the trimmed V and J ends, which lost 7 bases and 2 bases, there was a span of 14 bases. Germline CDR1 reads MRHNA; CDR2 reads SNTAGT. The CDR3 contains 14 residues. The CDR3: CASTATGGNTEAFF. The CDR3 nucleotides read TGTGCCAGCACCGCGACAGGAGGAAACACTGAAGCTTTCTTT.

The chain links TRBV6-5 to TRBJ2-4; tentatively, D is TRBD1 (5 bases). Germline V gene data show CDR1 as MNHEY and CDR2 as SVGAGI. The CDR3 runs to 15 residues. V dropped 6 bases and J dropped 0 bases, with 12 bases sitting between them. The DNA for the CDR3 is TGTGCCAGCAGGACAACCAGGGAAGCCAAAAACATTCAGTACTTC. It yields the protein CASRTTREAKNIQYF.

The V gene is TRBV18, the J gene TRBJ1-1; D is ambiguous. Trimming cost V 3 bases and J 0 bases, with 11 bases left between them. Germline loops: CDR1 KGHSH, CDR2 LQKENI. There are 15 residues in the CDR3. The CDR3 bases are TGTGCCAGCTCACCGGAGACGGCTATGAACACTGAAGCTTTCTTT. Its protein is CASSPETAMNTEAFF. The full variable domain, completed using reference TRBV18 and TRBJ1-1, is NAGVMQNPRHLVRRRGQEARLRCSPMKGHSHVYWYRQLPEEGLKFMVYLQKENIIDESGMPKERFSAEFPKEGPSILRIQQVVRGDSAAYFCASSPETAMNTEAFFGQGTRLTVV.

This chain joins TRBV6-6 and TRBJ1-1; D remains unclear. The CDR3 covers 13 residues. V was shortened by 2 bases and J by 3 bases, with 7 bases between the two germline ends. Per the germline V gene, CDR1 is MNHNY and CDR2 is SVGAGI (reference sequence). The chain's CDR3 is CASSYEADTEAFF. CDR3 bases: TGTGCCAGCAGTTACGAGGCTGACACTGAAGCTTTCTTT.

The genes are TRBV18 and TRBJ2-7, with 11 nucleotides matching TRBD2. This CDR3 region has 13 residues. The V gene's germline CDR1 is KGHSH and CDR2 LQKENI. The V segment lost 4 bases and the J segment 5 bases; nucleotides outside the gene matches: 1. In nucleotides, the CDR3 is TGTGCCAGCTCACTGGGACTAGCGGACGAGCAGTACGTC. This codes for CASSLGLADEQYV.

The chain recombines TRBV7-8 with TRBJ1-2, with 7 nucleotides matching TRBD1. The length of the CDR3 is 16 residues. Losses at the gene ends were 4 bases for V and 8 bases for J; bases not matched to a gene: 16. Germline V gives CDR1 SGHVS, CDR2 FQNEAQ. For the CDR3, the DNA is TGTGCCAGCAGCTGGGGATTCGACAGGGAAGATGGGGGCTACACCTTC. Encoded protein: CASSWGFDREDGGYTF.

The J gene is TRBJ1-2, the V gene TRBV6-5; the D is unclear. CDR1 MNHEY and CDR2 SVGAGI come from the germline V gene. The V end was cut by 6 bases, the J end by 5 bases, with 16 bases between. CDR3 length: 14 amino acids. CDR3 DNA sequence: TGTGCCAGCAGCCGAAGCCCGGAGGGATATGGCTACACCTTC. This translates into CASSRSPEGYGYTF.

The chain is built from TRBV2 and TRBJ2-2, with a possible D match to TRBD2 (6 bases). CDR1 SNHLY and CDR2 FYNNEI come from the germline V gene. The ends were cut back, 7 bases at V and 7 bases at J, with 19 bases in the middle. The CDR3 has 15 residues. CDR3 protein: CASKDQGGRNGELFF. DNA of the CDR3: TGTGCCAGCAAGGATCAGGGAGGTCGTAACGGGGAGCTGTTTTTT.

The CDR3 spells CAWLELAGGPDTQYF. The CDR3, as DNA: TGTGCCTGGCTTGAACTAGCGGGAGGGCCAGATACGCAGTATTTT. The J gene is TRBJ2-3, the V gene TRBV30, with TRBD2 identical over 13 bases. The CDR3 covers 15 residues. Trimming took 5 bases from V and 4 from J; bases not matched to a gene: 6. Germline CDR1 GTSNPN, CDR2 SVGIG (reference sequence). Full variable domain (rest looked up from reference TRBV30 and TRBJ2-3): SQTIHQWPATLVQPVGSPLSLECTVEGTSNPNLYWYRQAAGRGLQLLFYSVGIGQISSEVPQNLSASRPQDRQFILSSKKLLLSDSGFYLCAWLELAGGPDTQYFGPGTRLTVL.

The rearrangement joins TRBV23-1 to TRBJ1-5, with 11 bases fitting TRBD1. TRBV23-1 is an ORF for which the function is uncertain. The CDR3 totals 16 residues. V was clipped by 7 bases and J by 1 base; unmatched bases: 6. CDR3 sequence reads: CASIGQGAGSNQPQHF. The CDR3 region has the DNA TGCGCCAGCATTGGACAGGGGGCCGGGAGCAATCAGCCCCAGCATTTT.

The chain recombines TRBV6-5 with TRBJ2-2, with D tentatively TRBD1 (6 bases). The CDR3 is made up of 16 amino acids. Germline CDR1 reads MNHEY; CDR2 reads SVGAGI. Trimming pared 4 bases from V and 1 base from J, leaving 13 bases between. CDR3 in DNA: TGTGCCAGCAGTTCCCAGAAGACAGGGAACACCGGGGAGCTGTTTTTT. It is translated as CASSSQKTGNTGELFF.

The chain has TRBV12-3 or TRBV12-4 and TRBJ2-3, with D perhaps TRBD1 (7 bases). CDR3 length: 12 amino acids. The V and J ends lost 5 bases and 7 bases respectively, with 10 bases between them. The CDR3 region has the DNA TGTGCCAGCAGTCAGGGGGGAAATACGCAGTATTTT. It codes for CASSQGGNTQYF.

This chain connects TRBV12-5 to TRBJ2-7; D possibly corresponds to TRBD1 (5 bases). The CDR3 loop spans 17 amino acids. Trimming cost V 7 bases and J 3 bases, with 25 bases left between them. CDR1 and CDR2 from the germline V gene are LGHNT and FRNRAP. The CDR3 DNA reads TGTGCTAGTGACCCAAGACAGCCTTCTCCATCCGACTACGAGCAGTACGTC. Translation gives CASDPRQPSPSDYEQYV.

This rearrangement joins TRBV7-9 to TRBJ1-4, with 7 bases identical to TRBD1. The germline V gene encodes CDR1 SEHNR and CDR2 FQNEAQ (reference sequence). The CDR3 contains 16 residues. V trimming: 1 base; J trimming: 4 bases; junction bases outside the gene matches: 6. The CDR3 bases are TGTGCCAGCAGCTTAGGACAGGGTAGCAATAATGAAAAACTGTTTTTT. Translated: CASSLGQGSNNEKLFF.

V gene TRBV5-4 combines with J gene TRBJ2-2; D might be TRBD1 (5 bases). CDR1 and CDR2 from the germline V gene are SGHNT and YYREEE (reference sequence). Trimming removed 0 bases from V and 6 bases from J, with 15 bases in between. The CDR3 is 16 amino acids. The DNA for the CDR3 is TGTGCCAGCAGCTTGGACCCCAGGGTAGGCGCCGGGGAGCTGTTTTTT. This encodes CASSLDPRVGAGELFF.

This clone was detected only once. The CDR3 region is CASSYDTPREAFF. For the CDR3, the DNA is TGTGCCAGCAGTTATGATACCCCGAGGGAAGCTTTCTTT. The gene calls are TRBV6-6 and TRBJ1-1; D is unclear. Trimming took 3 bases from V and 8 from J, leaving 13 bases between them. From germline, CDR1 is MNHNY and CDR2 SVGAGI (reference sequence). This CDR3 is 13 amino acids long.

This clone was detected only a few times. The rearrangement links TRBV10-3 to TRBJ1-1; D call uncertain. The V and J ends lost 5 bases and 0 bases respectively, with 7 bases between them. The V gene's germline CDR1 is ENHRY and CDR2 SYGVKD. This CDR3 region has 13 residues. The CDR3 DNA reads TGTGCCATCAGTCCAGAAGTGAACACTGAAGCTTTCTTT. Protein product: CAISPEVNTEAFF.

The J gene is TRBJ1-2, the V gene TRBV6-5; TRBD1 agrees at 8 bases. Germline values: CDR1 MNHEY, CDR2 SVGAGI. The CDR3 has 15 amino acids. V shed 5 bases, J shed 6 bases, and the junction held 11 bases outside the gene matches. CDR3 nucleotide sequence: TGTGCCAGCAGTACCATTCGGACAGGGCGTGATGGCTACACCTTC. As protein: CASSTIRTGRDGYTF.

This chain joins TRBV14 and TRBJ2-2, with a possible D match to TRBD2 (6 bases). This CDR3 contains 18 residues. V was trimmed by 0 bases and J by 3 bases, leaving 17 bases between them. CDR1 SGHDN and CDR2 FVKESK come from the germline V gene. This CDR3 is CASSQEYSGVWDTGELFF. The CDR3 nucleotides are TGTGCCAGCAGCCAAGAGTATTCGGGAGTATGGGACACCGGGGAGCTGTTTTTT.

This clone was seen only once. The chain uses TRBV11-3 and TRBJ1-3; D unclear. The CDR3 extends over 15 amino acids. V was cut by 1 base and J by 0 bases, with 7 bases left in between. The germline gives CDR1 SGHNT, CDR2 YENEEA. This CDR3 reads CASSLGAHSGNTIYF. In DNA, the CDR3 is TGTGCCAGCAGCTTAGGGGCGCACTCTGGAAACACCATATATTTT.

The V gene is TRBV7-9, the J gene TRBJ2-1; D may be TRBD2 (6 bases). The V and J ends lost 7 bases and 2 bases respectively, with 15 bases between them. There are 15 residues in the CDR3. Germline assignment: CDR1 SEHNR and CDR2 FQNEAQ (reference sequence). The chain's CDR3 is CASTESGGAYNEQFF. DNA of the CDR3: TGTGCCAGCACCGAGAGCGGAGGGGCCTACAATGAGCAGTTCTTC.

The rearrangement links TRBV29-1 to TRBJ2-5, with 8 bases lining up with TRBD2. CDR3 size: 13 residues. J was trimmed by 4 bases and V by 3 bases; bases with no gene match: 4. The germline gives CDR1 SQVTM, CDR2 ANQGSEA. The CDR3 protein is CSVEPGGAETQYF. The CDR3 nucleotides read TGCAGCGTTGAGCCGGGGGGGGCAGAGACCCAGTACTTC. Using reference TRBV29-1 and TRBJ2-5 for the parts outside the CDR3, the full variable domain is SAVISQKPSRDICQRGTSLTIQCQVDSQVTMMFWYRQQPGQSLTLIATANQGSEATYESGFVIDKFPISRPNLTFSTLTVSNMSPEDSSIYLCSVEPGGAETQYFGPGTRLLVL.

A single count supports this clone. The chain combines TRBV28 with TRBJ1-2; 9 bases are a match to TRBD1. With 3 bases clipped from V and 7 bases from J, the junction kept 3 bases outside the gene matches. The CDR3 is made up of 13 amino acids. Germline-derived CDR1 and CDR2 are MDHEN and SYDVKM. The CDR3 DNA follows: TGTGCCAGCAGTTTGGGGACAGGGCTTGGCTACACCTTC. It yields the protein CASSLGTGLGYTF.

This clone turned up a few times. The chain joins TRBV7-9 to TRBJ1-4; 9 bases match TRBD1. The CDR3 runs 14 residues. Germline V gene data show CDR1 as SEHNR and CDR2 as FQNEAQ (reference sequence). V lost 5 bases to trimming and J lost 7 bases; unmatched junction nucleotides: 5. The CDR3 is CASSTTGGGEKLFF. The CDR3 DNA reads as TGTGCCAGCAGCACCACAGGGGGCGGTGAAAAACTGTTTTTT.